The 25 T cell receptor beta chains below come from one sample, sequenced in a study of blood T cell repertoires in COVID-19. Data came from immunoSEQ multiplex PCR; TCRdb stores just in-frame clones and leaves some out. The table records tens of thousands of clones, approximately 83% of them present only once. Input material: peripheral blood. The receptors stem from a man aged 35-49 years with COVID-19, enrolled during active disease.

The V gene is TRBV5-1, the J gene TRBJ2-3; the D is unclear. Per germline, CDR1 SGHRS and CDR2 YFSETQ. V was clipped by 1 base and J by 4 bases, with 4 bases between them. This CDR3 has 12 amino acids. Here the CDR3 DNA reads TGCGCCAGCAGCTTGACGGCAGATACGCAGTATTTT. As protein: CASSLTADTQYF.

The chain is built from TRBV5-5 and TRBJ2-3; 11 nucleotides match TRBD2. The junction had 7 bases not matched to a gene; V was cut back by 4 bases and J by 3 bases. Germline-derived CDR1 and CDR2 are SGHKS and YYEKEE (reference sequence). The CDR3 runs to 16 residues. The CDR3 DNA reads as TGTGCCAGCAGCCCCCTAGCGGGGGGCCCAACAGATACGCAGTATTTT. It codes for CASSPLAGGPTDTQYF.

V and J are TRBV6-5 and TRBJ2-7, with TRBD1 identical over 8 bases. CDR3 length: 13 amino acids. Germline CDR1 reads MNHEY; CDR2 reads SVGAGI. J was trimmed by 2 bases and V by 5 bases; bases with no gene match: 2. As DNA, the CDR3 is TGTGCCAGCAGTCCGACAGGGGCCTACGAGCAGTACTTC. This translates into CASSPTGAYEQYF.

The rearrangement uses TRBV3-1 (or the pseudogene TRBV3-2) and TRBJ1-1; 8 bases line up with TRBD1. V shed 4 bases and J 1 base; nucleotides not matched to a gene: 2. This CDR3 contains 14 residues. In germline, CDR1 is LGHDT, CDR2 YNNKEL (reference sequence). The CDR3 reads CASSRGQENTEAFF. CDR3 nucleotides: TGTGCCAGCAGCCGGGGACAGGAGAACACTGAAGCTTTCTTT.

CDR3 in DNA: TGTGCCAGCTCACCAGTTGAGGTCAAGGGGAATAATTCACCCCTCCACTTT. Its protein product is CASSPVEVKGNNSPLHF. This sequence joins TRBV18 and TRBJ1-6; possibly TRBD1 for D (5 bases). The V gene lost 2 bases and the J gene lost 5 bases, with 16 bases spanning the gap. Germline V gene data show CDR1 as KGHSH and CDR2 as LQKENI. The CDR3 contains 17 residues.

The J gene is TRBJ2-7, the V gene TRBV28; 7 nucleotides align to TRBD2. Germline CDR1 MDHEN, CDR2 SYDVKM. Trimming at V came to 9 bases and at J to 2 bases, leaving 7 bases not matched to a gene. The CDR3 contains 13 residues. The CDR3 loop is CASRWGGAYEQYF. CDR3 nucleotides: TGTGCCAGTAGATGGGGGGGGGCCTACGAGCAGTACTTC.

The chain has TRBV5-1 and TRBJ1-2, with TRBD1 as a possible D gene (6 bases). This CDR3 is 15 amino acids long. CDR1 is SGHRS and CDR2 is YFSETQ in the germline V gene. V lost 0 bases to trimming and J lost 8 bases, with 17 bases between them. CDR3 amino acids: CASSLEGRGEQGYTF. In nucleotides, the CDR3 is TGCGCCAGCAGCTTGGAAGGCAGGGGCGAACAAGGCTACACCTTC.

CDR3 in amino acids: CASTKEGDYNSPLHF. The CDR3 nucleotides read TGTGCCAGCACCAAGGAGGGAGACTATAATTCACCCCTCCACTTT. The V call is TRBV2, the J call TRBJ1-6; D unclear. Germline lookup yields CDR1 SNHLY and CDR2 FYNNEI. This CDR3 region has 15 residues. V gave up 7 bases and J gave up 3 bases, with 13 bases separating them. The variable domain in full, with the rest retrieved from reference TRBV2 and TRBJ1-6, is EPEVTQTPSHQVTQMGQEVILRCVPISNHLYFYWYRQILGQKVEFLVSFYNNEISEKSEIFDDQFSVERPDGSNFTLKIRSTKLEDSAMYFCASTKEGDYNSPLHFGNGTRLTVT.

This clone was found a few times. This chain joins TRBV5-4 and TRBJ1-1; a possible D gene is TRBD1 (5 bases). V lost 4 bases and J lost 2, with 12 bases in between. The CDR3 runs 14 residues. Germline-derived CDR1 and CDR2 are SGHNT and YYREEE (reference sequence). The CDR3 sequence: CASSTPGINTEAFF. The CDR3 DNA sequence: TGTGCCAGCAGCACGCCAGGGATAAACACTGAAGCTTTCTTT. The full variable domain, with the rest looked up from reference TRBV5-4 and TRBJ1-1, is ETGVTQSPTHLIKTRGQQVTLRCSSQSGHNTVSWYQQALGQGPQFIFQYYREEENGRGNFPPRFSGLQFPNYSSELNVNALELDDSALYLCASSTPGINTEAFFGQGTRLTVV.

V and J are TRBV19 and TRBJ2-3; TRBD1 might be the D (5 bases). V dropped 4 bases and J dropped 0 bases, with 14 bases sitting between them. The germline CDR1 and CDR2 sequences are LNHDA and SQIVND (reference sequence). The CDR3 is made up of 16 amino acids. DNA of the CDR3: TGTGCCAGTAGTAAACGGACAACCTCTAGCACAGATACGCAGTATTTT. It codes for CASSKRTTSSTDTQYF.

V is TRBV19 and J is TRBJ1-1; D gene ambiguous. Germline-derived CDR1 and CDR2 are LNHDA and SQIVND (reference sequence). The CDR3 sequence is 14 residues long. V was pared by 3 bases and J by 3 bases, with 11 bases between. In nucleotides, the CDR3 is TGTGCCAGTAGTATCAGCCCGGGATACACTGAAGCTTTCTTT. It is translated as CASSISPGYTEAFF.

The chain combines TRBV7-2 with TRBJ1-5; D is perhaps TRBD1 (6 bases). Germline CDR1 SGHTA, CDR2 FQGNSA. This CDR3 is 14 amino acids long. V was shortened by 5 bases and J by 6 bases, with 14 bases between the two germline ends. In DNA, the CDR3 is TGTGCCAGCAGCCCTACAGGGAACAGTCAGCCCCAGCATTTT. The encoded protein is CASSPTGNSQPQHF.

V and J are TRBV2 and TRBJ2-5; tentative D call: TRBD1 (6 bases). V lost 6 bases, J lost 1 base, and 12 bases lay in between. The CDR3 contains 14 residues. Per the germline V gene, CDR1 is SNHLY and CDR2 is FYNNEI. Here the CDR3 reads CASRLDRPQETQYF. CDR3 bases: TGTGCCAGCAGATTAGACAGGCCCCAAGAGACCCAGTACTTC.

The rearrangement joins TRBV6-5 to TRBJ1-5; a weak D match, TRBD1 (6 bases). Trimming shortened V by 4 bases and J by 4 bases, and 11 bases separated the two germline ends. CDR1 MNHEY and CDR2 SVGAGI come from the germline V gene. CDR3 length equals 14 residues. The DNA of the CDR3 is TGTGCCAGCAGTTTGGCTAGGGGGAATCAGCCCCAGCATTTT. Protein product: CASSLARGNQPQHF.

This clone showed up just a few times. For the CDR3, the DNA is TGTGCCATCAAACCACAGGGGGACACTGAAGCTTTCTTT. It translates to CAIKPQGDTEAFF. The gene calls are TRBV10-3 and TRBJ1-1, with 8 bases matching TRBD1. The CDR3 covers 13 residues. Per germline, CDR1 ENHRY and CDR2 SYGVKD. V lost 7 bases to trimming and J lost 3 bases; unmatched junction nucleotides: 4.

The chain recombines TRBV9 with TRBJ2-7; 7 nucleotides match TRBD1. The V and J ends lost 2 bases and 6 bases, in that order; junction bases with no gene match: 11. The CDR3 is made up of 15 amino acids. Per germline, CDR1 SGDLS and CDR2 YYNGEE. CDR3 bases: TGTGCCAGCAGCGTCACAACCGGACAGGTATCCGAGCAGTACTTC. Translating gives CASSVTTGQVSEQYF.

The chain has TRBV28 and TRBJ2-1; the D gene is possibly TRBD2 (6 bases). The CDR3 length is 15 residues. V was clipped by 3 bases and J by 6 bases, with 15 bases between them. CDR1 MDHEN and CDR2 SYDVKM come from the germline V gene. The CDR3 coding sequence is TGTGCCAGCAGTTTCGGAGGGGCCGGTATCAATGAGCAGTTCTTC. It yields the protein CASSFGGAGINEQFF.

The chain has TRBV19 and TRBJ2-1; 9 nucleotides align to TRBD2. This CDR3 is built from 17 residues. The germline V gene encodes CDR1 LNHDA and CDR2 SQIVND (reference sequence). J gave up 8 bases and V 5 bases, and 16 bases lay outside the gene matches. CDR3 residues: CASSPRLAEIGADEQFF. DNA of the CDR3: TGTGCCAGTAGTCCCAGACTAGCGGAAATTGGGGCGGATGAGCAGTTCTTC.

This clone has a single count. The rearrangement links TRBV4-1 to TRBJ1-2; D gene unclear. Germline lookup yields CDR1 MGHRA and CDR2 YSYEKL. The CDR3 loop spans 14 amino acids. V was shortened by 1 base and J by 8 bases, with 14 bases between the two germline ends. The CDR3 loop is CASSQASGPWGYTF. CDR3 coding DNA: TGCGCCAGCAGCCAAGCAAGCGGCCCCTGGGGCTACACCTTC.

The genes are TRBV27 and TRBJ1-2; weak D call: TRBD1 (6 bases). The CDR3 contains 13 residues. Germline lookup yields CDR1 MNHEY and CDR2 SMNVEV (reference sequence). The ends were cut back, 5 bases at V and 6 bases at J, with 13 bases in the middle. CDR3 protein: CASSHGQRDGYTF. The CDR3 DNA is TGTGCCAGCAGTCACGGACAGCGCGATGGCTACACCTTC.

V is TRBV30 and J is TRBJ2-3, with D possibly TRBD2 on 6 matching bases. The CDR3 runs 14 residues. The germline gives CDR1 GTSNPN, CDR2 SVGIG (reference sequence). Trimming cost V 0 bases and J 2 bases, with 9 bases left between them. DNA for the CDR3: TGTGCCTGGAGTGTAACGGGGGACACAGATACGCAGTATTTT. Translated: CAWSVTGDTDTQYF. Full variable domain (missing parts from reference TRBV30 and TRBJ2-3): SQTIHQWPATLVQPVGSPLSLECTVEGTSNPNLYWYRQAAGRGLQLLFYSVGIGQISSEVPQNLSASRPQDRQFILSSKKLLLSDSGFYLCAWSVTGDTDTQYFGPGTRLTVL.

This chain's CDR3 is CASRSDSYNSPLHF. CDR3 bases: TGTGCCAGCCGCAGCGACTCCTATAATTCACCCCTCCACTTT. The chain has TRBV6-5 and TRBJ1-6; no firm D call. Germline V CDR1 and CDR2: MNHEY, SVGAGI. This CDR3 is 14 amino acids long. Trimming took off 8 bases at V and 0 bases at J, with 8 bases between the two ends.

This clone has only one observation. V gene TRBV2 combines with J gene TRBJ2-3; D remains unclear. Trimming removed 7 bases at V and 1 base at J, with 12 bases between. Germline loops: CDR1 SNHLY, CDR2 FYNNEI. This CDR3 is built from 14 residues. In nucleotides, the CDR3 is TGTGCCAGCATTGGCAGGCCGGGCACAGATACGCAGTATTTT. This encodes CASIGRPGTDTQYF.

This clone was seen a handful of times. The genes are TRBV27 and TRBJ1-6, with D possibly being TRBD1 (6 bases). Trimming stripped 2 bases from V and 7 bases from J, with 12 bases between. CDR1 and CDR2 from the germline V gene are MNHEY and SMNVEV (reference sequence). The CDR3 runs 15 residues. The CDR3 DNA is TGTGCCAGCAGTTTACTGGGGGCGCGAAATTCACCCCTCCACTTT. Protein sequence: CASSLLGARNSPLHF.

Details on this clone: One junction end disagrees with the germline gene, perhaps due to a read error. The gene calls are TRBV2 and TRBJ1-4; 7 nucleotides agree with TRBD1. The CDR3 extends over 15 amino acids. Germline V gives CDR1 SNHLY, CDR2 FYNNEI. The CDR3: CASREDRATNEKLFF. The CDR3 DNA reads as TGTGCCAGCAGGGAAGACAGGGCAACTAATGAAAAACTGTTTTTT.